This TCR beta chain appears in the sequencing data of a study of blood T cell repertoires in COVID-19. Measured with immunoSEQ multiplex PCR; TCRdb has only the in-frame clones, and not every one. The sample carries about 130,000 clones, around 89% recorded once. Trimming at V came to 3 bases and at J to 1 base, leaving 5 bases not matched to a gene. CDR1 is KGHSH and CDR2 is LQKENI in the germline V gene. The length of the CDR3 is 17 residues. This chain links TRBV18 with TRBJ2-2; TRBD2 aligns across 10 bases. The receptor's source is a man in his fifties or sixties with COVID-19, enrolled during active disease. Sequenced sample: peripheral blood. In DNA, the CDR3 is TGTGCCAGCTCACCCCGGAGGACTAGCGGGAACACCGGGGAGCTGTTTTTT. This codes for CASSPRRTSGNTGELFF.